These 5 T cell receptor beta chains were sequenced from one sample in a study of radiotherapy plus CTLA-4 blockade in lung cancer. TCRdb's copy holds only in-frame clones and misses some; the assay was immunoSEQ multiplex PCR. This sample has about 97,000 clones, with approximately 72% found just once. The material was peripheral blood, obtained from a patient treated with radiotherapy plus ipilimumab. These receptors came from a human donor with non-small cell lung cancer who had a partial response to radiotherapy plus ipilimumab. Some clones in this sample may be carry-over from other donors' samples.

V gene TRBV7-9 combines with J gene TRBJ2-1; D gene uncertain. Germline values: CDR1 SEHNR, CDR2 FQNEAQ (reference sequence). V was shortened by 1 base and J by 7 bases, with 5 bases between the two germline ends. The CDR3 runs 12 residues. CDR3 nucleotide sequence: TGTGCCAGCAGCTTAGTTTATAATGAGCAGTTCTTC. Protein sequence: CASSLVYNEQFF.

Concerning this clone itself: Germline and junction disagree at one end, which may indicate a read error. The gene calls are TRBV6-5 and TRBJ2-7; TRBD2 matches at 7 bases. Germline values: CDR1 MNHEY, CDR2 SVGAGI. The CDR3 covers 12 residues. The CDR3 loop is CASSSPRLAVNF. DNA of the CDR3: TGTGCCAGCAGTTCGCCCCGCCTAGCGGTGAACTTC.

The CDR3 DNA is TGTGCCAGCAGTTTATTCAGCCCACTAGCGGGGGAAAGCACAGATACGCAGTATTTT. Translated: CASSLFSPLAGESTDTQYF. This chain connects TRBV27 to TRBJ2-3, with 11 bases identical to TRBD2. The germline gives CDR1 MNHEY, CDR2 SMNVEV (reference sequence). The CDR3 runs 19 residues. V trimming: 1 base; J trimming: 0 bases; junction bases outside the gene matches: 9.

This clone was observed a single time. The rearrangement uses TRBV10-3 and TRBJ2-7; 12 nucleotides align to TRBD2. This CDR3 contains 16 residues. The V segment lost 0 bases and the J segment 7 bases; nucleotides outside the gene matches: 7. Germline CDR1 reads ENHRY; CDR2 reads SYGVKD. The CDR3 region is CAISESSLAGGGEQYF. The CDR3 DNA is TGTGCCATCAGTGAGTCGTCCCTAGCGGGAGGGGGTGAGCAGTACTTC.

CDR3 DNA sequence: TGCAGCGTTCTTGGGGGGTCCCACGAGCAGTACTTC. It is translated as CSVLGGSHEQYF. This chain uses TRBV29-1 with TRBJ2-5; weak D call: TRBD2 (6 bases). The J call is uncertain, as TRBJ2-7 better fits the DNA end. The CDR3 sequence is 12 residues long. CDR1 and CDR2 from the germline V gene are SQVTM and ANQGSEA.